This is a list of T cell receptor beta chains from one sample in a study of a mutant IDH1 vaccine in newly diagnosed glioma. Sequencing was performed with immunoSEQ multiplex PCR; in TCRdb, only in-frame clones are kept and a portion is missing. The sample carries 56,000 or so clones, around 80% recorded once. What these receptors recognize is not known. Sequencing used PBMCs, obtained from a glioma patient whose treatment included an IDH1 peptide vaccine. The receptors were sampled from a woman in her thirties or forties with glioma. Each CDR3 is given with its conserved first and last residue. D genes are given only for firm matches. The listing skips clone size in some rows; elsewhere it reads once, few, many or a size class.

V	size	J	D	CDR3	DNA
TRBV18	once	TRBJ2-2	.	CASSPPTPNTGELFF	TGTGCCAGCTCACCACCGACCCCGAACACCGGGGAGCTGTTTTTT
TRBV2	.	TRBJ1-6	.	CASIQAHNSPLHF	TGTGCCAGCATACAGGCCCATAATTCACCCCTCCACTTT
TRBV15	.	TRBJ1-3	.	CATSRDSAKSGNTIYF	TGTGCCACCAGCAGAGATAGTGCGAAGTCTGGAAACACCATATATTTT
TRBV7-3	few	TRBJ2-3	.	CASSWDWADTQYF	TGTGCCAGCAGCTGGGACTGGGCAGATACGCAGTATTTT
TRBV5-1	.	TRBJ1-4	TRBD1	CASSPGQRISTNEKLFF	TGCGCCAGCAGCCCGGGACAGAGGATTTCAACTAATGAAAAACTGTTTTTT
TRBV4-1	.	TRBJ1-6	TRBD1	CASSLQGAANSPLHF	TGCGCCAGCAGCTTACAGGGGGCGGCCAATTCACCCCTCCACTTT
TRBV27	.	TRBJ1-1	.	CASSSRRSEAFF	TGTGCCAGCAGTTCGCGACGGTCTGAAGCTTTCTTT
TRBV7-8	.	TRBJ1-1	.	CASSSRDTGGDTEAFF	TGTGCCAGCAGCTCTCGGGACACGGGGGGGGACACTGAAGCTTTCTTT
TRBV7-9	.	TRBJ2-1	TRBD1	CASSVGQGPYNEQFF	TGTGCCAGCAGTGTTGGACAGGGGCCCTACAATGAGCAGTTCTTC
TRBV11-2	.	TRBJ1-2	.	CASSTSGTRSYGYTF	TGTGCCAGCAGCACATCAGGGACCCGGAGCTATGGCTACACCTTC
TRBV6-1	.	TRBJ2-7	TRBD2	CASRRLAGGGYEQYF	TGTGCCAGCAGAAGACTAGCGGGGGGTGGATACGAGCAGTACTTC
TRBV5-1	once	TRBJ2-7	TRBD2	CASSLTSGYEQYF	TGCGCCAGCAGCTTGACTAGCGGGTACGAGCAGTACTTC
TRBV30	.	TRBJ1-6	.	CAWSGGLNSPLHF	TGTGCCTGGAGTGGAGGCCTGAATTCACCCCTCCACTTT
TRBV5-1	.	TRBJ2-5	.	CASSGTAQETQYF	TGCGCCAGCAGCGGGACGGCCCAAGAGACCCAGTACTTC
TRBV27	.	TRBJ1-1	.	CASSKQIGALNTEAFF	TGTGCCAGCAGTAAACAGATTGGGGCCTTGAACACTGAAGCTTTCTTT
TRBV15	.	TRBJ1-6	.	CATSRDNNSPLHF	TGTGCCACCAGCAGAGATAACAATTCACCCCTCCACTTT
TRBV13	.	TRBJ2-7	TRBD1	CASSPRDRGYEQYF	TGTGCCAGCAGCCCCCGGGACAGGGGCTACGAGCAGTACTTC
TRBV7-7	.	TRBJ1-6	TRBD1	CASRAGTDNSPLHF	TGTGCTAGCAGGGCCGGGACAGACAATTCACCCCTCCACTTT
TRBV11-2	.	TRBJ1-4	.	CASSLDRGRNEKLFF	TGTGCCAGCAGCTTAGACCGGGGAAGGAATGAAAAACTGTTTTTT
TRBV7-8	.	TRBJ1-1	.	CASSPGRENTEAFF	TGTGCCAGCAGCCCGGGACGGGAGAACACTGAAGCTTTCTTT
TRBV13	few	TRBJ1-3	.	CASSLGGSNTIYF	TGTGCCAGCAGCTTAGGGGGAAGCAACACCATATATTTT
TRBV18	.	TRBJ2-1	.	CASSPLRTNENVNEQFF	TGTGCCAGCTCACCACTTAGGACTAATGAGAATGTTAATGAGCAGTTCTTC
TRBV5-1	.	TRBJ2-2	.	CASSLDWGSGELFF	TGCGCCAGCAGCTTGGATTGGGGGTCCGGGGAGCTGTTTTTT
TRBV29-1	.	TRBJ1-1	.	CSVEPARRNLNTEAFF	TGCAGCGTTGAACCAGCCAGGCGGAATCTAAACACTGAAGCTTTCTTT
TRBV19	once	TRBJ1-2	.	CASKRLVRQDDGYTF	TGTGCCAGTAAGCGGCTGGTAAGGCAGGACGATGGCTACACCTTC
TRBV5-4	few	TRBJ1-1	.	CASSLLSGTEAFF	TGTGCCAGCAGCTTACTGTCCGGGACTGAAGCTTTCTTT
TRBV6-6	.	TRBJ1-4	.	CASSWGVEKLFF	TGTGCCAGCAGTTGGGGGGTCGAAAAACTGTTTTTT
TRBV6-4	.	TRBJ1-5	TRBD1	CASRPGTGDGPQHF	TGTGCCAGCAGACCCGGGACAGGGGATGGGCCCCAGCATTTT
TRBV5-1	.	TRBJ2-5	TRBD2	CASSLGTSGVETQYF	TGCGCCAGCAGCTTGGGGACTAGCGGGGTCGAGACCCAGTACTTC
TRBV5-6	.	TRBJ1-2	.	CASSLARLLVSGSYTF	TGTGCCAGCAGCTTGGCCAGATTGTTGGTGAGCGGGAGCTACACCTTC
TRBV5-1	few	TRBJ1-1	.	CASSLGPQGSTEAFF	TGCGCCAGCAGCTTGGGACCTCAGGGAAGCACTGAAGCTTTCTTT